The rows below give T cell receptor beta chains drawn from one sample of a study of T cell changes during pregnancy in multiple sclerosis. Libraries were prepared by immunoSEQ multiplex PCR; TCRdb keeps only in-frame clonotypes and omits some of them. The data show roughly 90,000 clones, 75% to 95% seen once. Sequencing used peripheral blood, obtained before pregnancy. The receptors were sampled from a female donor with multiple sclerosis, enrolled in a pregnancy study. Both conserved end residues are part of each CDR3. A D gene is named only where the DNA matches it firmly. Clone size appears in some rows only: once, few, many, or a class for an expanded clone.

j_call v_call d_call clone_size cdr3_aa cdr3_nt
TRBJ1-6 TRBV5-5 NA NA CASSQVTDSYNSPLHF TGTGCCAGCAGCCAAGTGACAGACTCCTATAATTCACCCCTCCACTTT
TRBJ2-7 TRBV28 TRBD2 NA CASQRDSSYEQYF TGTGCCAGCCAGCGGGACTCCTCCTACGAGCAGTACTTC
TRBJ2-2 TRBV19 TRBD1 NA CASSPWTGSNTGELFF TGTGCCAGTAGTCCCTGGACAGGTTCGAACACCGGGGAGCTGTTTTTT
TRBJ1-6 TRBV2 TRBD1 NA CASQIVTGGNSPLHF TGTGCCAGCCAAATAGTGACAGGGGGAAATTCACCCCTCCACTTT
TRBJ2-7 TRBV28 TRBD2 NA CASSSHGLASGRVYEQYF TGTGCCAGCAGTTCTCATGGGCTGGCTAGCGGGAGGGTGTACGAGCAGTACTTC
TRBJ1-1 TRBV7-9 NA NA CASSPDWAEAFF TGTGCCAGCAGCCCCGACTGGGCTGAAGCTTTCTTT
TRBJ2-2 TRBV7-9 TRBD1 NA CASSLNRDRARTGELFF TGTGCCAGCAGCTTAAACCGGGACAGGGCACGCACCGGGGAGCTGTTTTTT
TRBJ1-4 TRBV21-1 NA NA CASSTDGGGNEKLFF TGTGCCAGCAGCACCGACGGCGGGGGGAACGAAAAACTGTTTTTT
TRBJ1-5 TRBV19 NA NA CASRARGRGDQPQHF TGTGCCAGTAGGGCGAGGGGTCGGGGGGATCAGCCCCAGCATTTT
TRBJ1-1 TRBV7-9 TRBD1 NA CASSLAAQGAAEAFF TGTGCCAGCAGCTTAGCTGCACAGGGGGCGGCTGAAGCTTTCTTT
TRBJ2-1 TRBV5-1 NA NA CASSLGNSYNEQFF TGCGCCAGCAGCTTGGGTAATTCTTACAATGAGCAGTTCTTC
TRBJ2-7 TRBV7-9 NA NA CASSPASFYEQYF TGTGCCAGCAGCCCAGCTAGTTTCTACGAGCAGTACTTC
TRBJ1-1 TRBV11-2 TRBD1 NA CASSYAGTGGTEAFF TGTGCCAGCAGCTACGCCGGGACAGGGGGCACTGAAGCTTTCTTT
TRBJ1-6 TRBV2 NA few CAIQNPPLHF TGTGCCATCCAGAATCCACCCCTCCACTTT
TRBJ2-2 TRBV5-8 NA once CASSSGFVDTGELFF TGTGCCAGCAGCTCAGGGTTTGTGGACACCGGGGAGCTGTTTTTT
TRBJ2-3 TRBV7-7 NA NA CASSLNSYTDTQYF TGTGCCAGCAGCCTCAATTCCTACACAGATACGCAGTATTTT
TRBJ1-1 TRBV9 NA few CASSEGDTEAFF TGTGCCAGCAGTGAGGGGGACACTGAAGCTTTCTTT
TRBJ1-3 TRBV7-6 TRBD1 NA CASSGAETGPAIYF TGTGCCAGCAGCGGTGCCGAGACAGGGCCGGCGATATATTTT
TRBJ2-2 TRBV9 TRBD2 once CASSGSELAGGPVTGELFF TGTGCCAGCAGCGGCAGTGAACTAGCGGGGGGGCCGGTCACCGGGGAGCTGTTTTTT
TRBJ2-2 TRBV9 TRBD1 NA CASSSPRQGWKDTGELFF TGTGCCAGCAGCTCACCACGACAGGGCTGGAAGGACACCGGGGAGCTGTTTTTT
TRBJ1-1 TRBV14 NA once CASSQATGFSTEAFF TGTGCCAGCAGCCAAGCTACAGGGTTTAGCACTGAAGCTTTCTTT
TRBJ2-7 TRBV18 NA once CASSPRRVDPYEQYF TGTGCCAGCTCACCAAGGCGGGTCGATCCCTACGAGCAGTACTTC
TRBJ2-5 TRBV13 NA NA CASSPRGDQETQYF TGTGCCAGCAGCCCGCGCGGGGATCAAGAGACCCAGTACTTC